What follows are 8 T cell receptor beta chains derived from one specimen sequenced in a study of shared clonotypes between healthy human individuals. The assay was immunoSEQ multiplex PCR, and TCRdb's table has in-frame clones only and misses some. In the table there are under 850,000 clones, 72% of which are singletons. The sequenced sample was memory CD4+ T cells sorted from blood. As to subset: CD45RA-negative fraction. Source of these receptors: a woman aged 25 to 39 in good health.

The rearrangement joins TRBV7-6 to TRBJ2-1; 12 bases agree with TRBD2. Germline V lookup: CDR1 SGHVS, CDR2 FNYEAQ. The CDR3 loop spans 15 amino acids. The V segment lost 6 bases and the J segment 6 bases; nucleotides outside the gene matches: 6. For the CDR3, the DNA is TGTGCCAGCAGTTCGGGACTAGCGGGTTCCAATGAGCAGTTCTTC. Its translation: CASSSGLAGSNEQFF.

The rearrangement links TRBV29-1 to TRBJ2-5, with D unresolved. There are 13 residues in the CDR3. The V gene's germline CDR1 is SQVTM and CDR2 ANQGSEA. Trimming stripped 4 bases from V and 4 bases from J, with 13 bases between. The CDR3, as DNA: TGCAGCGTTGGTCACATTCCCGGAGAGACCCAGTACTTC. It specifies CSVGHIPGETQYF. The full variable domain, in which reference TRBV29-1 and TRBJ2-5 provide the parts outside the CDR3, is SAVISQKPSRDICQRGTSLTIQCQVDSQVTMMFWYRQQPGQSLTLIATANQGSEATYESGFVIDKFPISRPNLTFSTLTVSNMSPEDSSIYLCSVGHIPGETQYFGPGTRLLVL.

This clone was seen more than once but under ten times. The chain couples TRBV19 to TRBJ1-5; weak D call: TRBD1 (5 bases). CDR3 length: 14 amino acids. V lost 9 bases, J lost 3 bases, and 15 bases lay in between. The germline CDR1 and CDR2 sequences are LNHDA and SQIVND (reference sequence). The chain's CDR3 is CASTEAGNNQPQHF. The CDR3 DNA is TGTGCCAGCACGGAGGCAGGGAACAATCAGCCCCAGCATTTT.

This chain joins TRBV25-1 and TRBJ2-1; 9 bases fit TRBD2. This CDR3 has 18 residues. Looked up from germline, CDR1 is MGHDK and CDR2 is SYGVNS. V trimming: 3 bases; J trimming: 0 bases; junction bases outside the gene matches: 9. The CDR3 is CASSDIKRLADSYNEQFF. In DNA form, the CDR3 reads TGTGCCAGCAGTGATATTAAGAGACTAGCGGACTCCTACAATGAGCAGTTCTTC.

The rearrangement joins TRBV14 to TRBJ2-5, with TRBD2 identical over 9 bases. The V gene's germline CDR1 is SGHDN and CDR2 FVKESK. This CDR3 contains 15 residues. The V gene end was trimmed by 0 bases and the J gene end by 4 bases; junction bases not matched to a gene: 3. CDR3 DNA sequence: TGTGCCAGCAGCCAAGAACCTAGCGGGATAGAGACCCAGTACTTC. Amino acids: CASSQEPSGIETQYF.

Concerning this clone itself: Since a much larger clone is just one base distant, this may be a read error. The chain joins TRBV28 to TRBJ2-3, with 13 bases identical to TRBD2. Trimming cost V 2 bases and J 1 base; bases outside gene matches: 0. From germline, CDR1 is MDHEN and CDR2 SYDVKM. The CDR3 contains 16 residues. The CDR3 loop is CASSLTSGRGTDTQYF. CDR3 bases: TGTGCCAGCAGTTTAACTAGCGGGAGGGGCACAGATACGCAGTATTTT.

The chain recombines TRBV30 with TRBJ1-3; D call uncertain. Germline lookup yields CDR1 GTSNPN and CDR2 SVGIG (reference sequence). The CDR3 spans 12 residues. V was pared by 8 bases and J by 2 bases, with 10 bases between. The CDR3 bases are TGTGCCGGAGGCGGGGCTGGAAACACCATATATTTT. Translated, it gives CAGGGAGNTIYF.

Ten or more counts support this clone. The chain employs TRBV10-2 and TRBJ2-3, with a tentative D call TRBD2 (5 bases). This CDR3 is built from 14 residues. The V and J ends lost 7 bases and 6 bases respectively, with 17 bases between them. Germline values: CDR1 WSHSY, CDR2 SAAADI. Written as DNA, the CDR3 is TGCGCCAGCAACCACGGCGGGTGGAGCGATACGCAGTATTTT. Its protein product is CASNHGGWSDTQYF.